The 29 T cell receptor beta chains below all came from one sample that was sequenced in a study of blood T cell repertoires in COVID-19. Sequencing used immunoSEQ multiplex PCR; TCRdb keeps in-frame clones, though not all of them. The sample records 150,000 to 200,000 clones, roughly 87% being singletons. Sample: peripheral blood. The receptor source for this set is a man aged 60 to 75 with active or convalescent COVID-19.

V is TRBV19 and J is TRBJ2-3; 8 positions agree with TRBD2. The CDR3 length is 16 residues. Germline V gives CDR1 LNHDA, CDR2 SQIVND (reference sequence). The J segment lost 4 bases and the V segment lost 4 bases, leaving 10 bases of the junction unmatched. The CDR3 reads CASSKTGLVPADTQYF. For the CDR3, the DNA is TGTGCCAGTAGTAAGACGGGACTAGTCCCGGCAGATACGCAGTATTTT.

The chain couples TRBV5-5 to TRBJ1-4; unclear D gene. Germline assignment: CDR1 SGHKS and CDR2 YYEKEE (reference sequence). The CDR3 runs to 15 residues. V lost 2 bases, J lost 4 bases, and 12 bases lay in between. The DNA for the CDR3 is TGTGCCAGCAGCTTACCGGGTGCGGGTAATGAAAAACTGTTTTTT. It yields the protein CASSLPGAGNEKLFF. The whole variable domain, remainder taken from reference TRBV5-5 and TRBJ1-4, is DAGVTQSPTHLIKTRGQQVTLRCSPISGHKSVSWYQQVLGQGPQFIFQYYEKEERGRGNFPDRFSARQFPNYSSELNVNALLLGDSALYLCASSLPGAGNEKLFFGSGTQLSVL.

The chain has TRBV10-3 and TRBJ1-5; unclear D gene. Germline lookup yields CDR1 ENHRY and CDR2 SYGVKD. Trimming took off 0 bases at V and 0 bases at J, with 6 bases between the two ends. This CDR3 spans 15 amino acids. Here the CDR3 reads CAISESRSSNQPQHF. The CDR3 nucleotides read TGTGCCATCAGTGAGTCAAGGAGTAGCAATCAGCCCCAGCATTTT.

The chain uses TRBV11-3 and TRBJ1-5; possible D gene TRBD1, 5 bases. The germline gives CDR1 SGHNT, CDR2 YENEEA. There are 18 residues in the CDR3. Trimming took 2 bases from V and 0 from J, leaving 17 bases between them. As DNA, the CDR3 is TGTGCCAGCAGCTTACTGCGGGGGGATCCTTATAGCAATCAGCCCCAGCATTTT. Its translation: CASSLLRGDPYSNQPQHF.

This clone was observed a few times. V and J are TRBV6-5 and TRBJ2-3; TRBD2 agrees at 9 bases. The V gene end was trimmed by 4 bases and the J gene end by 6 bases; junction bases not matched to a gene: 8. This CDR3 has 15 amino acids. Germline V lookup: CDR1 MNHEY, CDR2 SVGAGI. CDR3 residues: CASSLGGSGGDTQYF. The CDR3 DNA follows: TGTGCCAGCAGTTTGGGCGGAAGCGGGGGGGATACGCAGTATTTT.

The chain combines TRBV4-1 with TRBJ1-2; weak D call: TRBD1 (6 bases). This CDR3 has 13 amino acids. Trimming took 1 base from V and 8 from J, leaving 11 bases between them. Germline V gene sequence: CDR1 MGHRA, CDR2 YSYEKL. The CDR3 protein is CASSQAGVGGYTF. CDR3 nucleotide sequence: TGCGCCAGCAGCCAAGCAGGGGTGGGCGGCTACACCTTC.

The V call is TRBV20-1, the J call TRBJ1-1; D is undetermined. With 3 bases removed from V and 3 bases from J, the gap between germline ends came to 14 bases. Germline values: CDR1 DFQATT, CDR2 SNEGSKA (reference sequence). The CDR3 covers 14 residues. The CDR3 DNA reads TGCAGTGCTAGTGCAGGCTATCGAGACACTGAAGCTTTCTTT. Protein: CSASAGYRDTEAFF.

CDR3 in amino acids: CASSADRAVTEAFF. The CDR3 DNA reads TGTGCCAGCAGCGCCGACAGGGCTGTGACTGAAGCTTTCTTT. The chain joins TRBV6-5 to TRBJ1-1; 7 nucleotides match TRBD1. Germline lookup yields CDR1 MNHEY and CDR2 SVGAGI. The J segment lost 5 bases and the V segment lost 6 bases, leaving 9 bases of the junction unmatched. The CDR3 runs to 14 residues.

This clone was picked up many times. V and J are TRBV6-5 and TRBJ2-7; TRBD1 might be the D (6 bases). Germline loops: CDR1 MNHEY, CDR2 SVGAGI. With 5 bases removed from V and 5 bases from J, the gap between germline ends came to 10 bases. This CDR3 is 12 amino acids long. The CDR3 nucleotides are TGTGCCAGCAGTCCTACAGGGAACGAGCAGTACTTC. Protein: CASSPTGNEQYF.

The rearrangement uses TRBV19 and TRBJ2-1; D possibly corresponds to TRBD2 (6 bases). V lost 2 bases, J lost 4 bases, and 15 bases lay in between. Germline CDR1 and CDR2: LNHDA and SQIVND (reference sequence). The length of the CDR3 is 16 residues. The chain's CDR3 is CASSINRDSTYNEQFF. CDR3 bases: TGTGCCAGTAGTATAAATCGGGACTCAACGTACAATGAGCAGTTCTTC.

The CDR3: CASSETSGSYNEQFF. CDR3 nucleotide sequence: TGTGCCAGCAGCGAGACTAGCGGGTCCTACAATGAGCAGTTCTTC. J is TRBJ2-1 and V is TRBV11-3; 10 bases fit TRBD2. The V and J ends lost 5 bases and 1 base, in that order; junction bases with no gene match: 2. The length of the CDR3 is 15 residues. Per the germline V gene, CDR1 is SGHNT and CDR2 is YENEEA.

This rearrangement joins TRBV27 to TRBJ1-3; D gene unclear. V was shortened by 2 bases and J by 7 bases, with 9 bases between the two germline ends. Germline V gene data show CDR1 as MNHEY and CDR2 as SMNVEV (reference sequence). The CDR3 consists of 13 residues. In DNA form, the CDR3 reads TGTGCCAGCAGTTTAAGGGAGGGTAACACCATATATTTT. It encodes CASSLREGNTIYF.

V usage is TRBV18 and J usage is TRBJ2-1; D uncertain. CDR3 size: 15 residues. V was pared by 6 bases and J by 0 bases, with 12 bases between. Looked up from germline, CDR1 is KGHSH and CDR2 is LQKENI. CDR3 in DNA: TGTGCCAGCTCGTACTCGTTGAGCTCCTACAATGAGCAGTTCTTC. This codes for CASSYSLSSYNEQFF.

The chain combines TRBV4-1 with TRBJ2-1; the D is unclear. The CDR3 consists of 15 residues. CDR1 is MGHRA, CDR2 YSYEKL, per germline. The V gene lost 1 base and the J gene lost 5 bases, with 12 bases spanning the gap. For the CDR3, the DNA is TGCGCCAGCAGCCAAGTGCTAGAAAGGAACAATGAGCAGTTCTTC. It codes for CASSQVLERNNEQFF.

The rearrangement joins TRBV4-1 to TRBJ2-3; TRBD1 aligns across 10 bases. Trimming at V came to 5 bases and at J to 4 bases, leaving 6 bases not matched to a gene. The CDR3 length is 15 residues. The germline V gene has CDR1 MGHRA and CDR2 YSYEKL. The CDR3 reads CASSSGQGLSDTQYF. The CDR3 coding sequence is TGCGCCAGCAGCTCGGGACAGGGGTTGTCAGATACGCAGTATTTT.

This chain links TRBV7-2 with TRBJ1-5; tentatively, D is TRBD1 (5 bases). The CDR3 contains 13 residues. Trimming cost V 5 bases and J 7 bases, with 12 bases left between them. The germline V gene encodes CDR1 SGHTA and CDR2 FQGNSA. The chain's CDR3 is CASSKLGEQPQHF. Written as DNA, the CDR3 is TGTGCCAGCAGCAAGCTAGGGGAACAGCCCCAGCATTTT.

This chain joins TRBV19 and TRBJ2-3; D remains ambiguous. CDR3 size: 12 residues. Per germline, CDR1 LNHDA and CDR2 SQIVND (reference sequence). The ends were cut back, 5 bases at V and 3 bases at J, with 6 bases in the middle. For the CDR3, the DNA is TGTGCCAGTAGTGGCAGGACAGATACGCAGTATTTT. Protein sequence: CASSGRTDTQYF.

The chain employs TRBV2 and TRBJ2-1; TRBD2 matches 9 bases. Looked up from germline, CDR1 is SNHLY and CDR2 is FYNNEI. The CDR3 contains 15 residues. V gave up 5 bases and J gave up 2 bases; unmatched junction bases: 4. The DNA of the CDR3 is TGTGCCAGCAGTACGCGGGGGGGCACCTACAATGAGCAGTTCTTC. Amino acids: CASSTRGGTYNEQFF.

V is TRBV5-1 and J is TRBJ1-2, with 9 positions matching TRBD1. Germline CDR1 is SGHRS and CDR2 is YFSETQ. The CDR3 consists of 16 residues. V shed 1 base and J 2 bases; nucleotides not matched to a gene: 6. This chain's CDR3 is CASSLITGGANYGYTF. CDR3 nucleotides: TGCGCCAGCAGCTTGATCACAGGGGGCGCAAACTATGGCTACACCTTC.

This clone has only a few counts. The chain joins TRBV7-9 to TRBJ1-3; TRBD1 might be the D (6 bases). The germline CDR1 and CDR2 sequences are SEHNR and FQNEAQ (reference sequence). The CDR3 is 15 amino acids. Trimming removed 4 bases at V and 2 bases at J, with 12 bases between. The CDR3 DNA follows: TGTGCCAGCAGCTCCCTCTCAGGGGCTGGAAACACCATATATTTT. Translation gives CASSSLSGAGNTIYF.

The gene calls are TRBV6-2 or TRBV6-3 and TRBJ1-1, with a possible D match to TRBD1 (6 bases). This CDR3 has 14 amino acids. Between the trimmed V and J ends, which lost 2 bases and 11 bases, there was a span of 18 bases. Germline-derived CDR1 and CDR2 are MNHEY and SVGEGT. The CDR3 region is CASSYGGDRLMAFF. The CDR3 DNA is TGTGCCAGCAGTTACGGGGGAGACAGGTTGATGGCTTTCTTT.

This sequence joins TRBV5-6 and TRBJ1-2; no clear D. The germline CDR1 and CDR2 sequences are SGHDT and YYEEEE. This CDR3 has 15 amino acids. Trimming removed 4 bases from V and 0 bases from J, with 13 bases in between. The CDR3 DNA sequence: TGTGCCAGCAGCCTCACAGTCCTATCTAACTATGGCTACACCTTC. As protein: CASSLTVLSNYGYTF.

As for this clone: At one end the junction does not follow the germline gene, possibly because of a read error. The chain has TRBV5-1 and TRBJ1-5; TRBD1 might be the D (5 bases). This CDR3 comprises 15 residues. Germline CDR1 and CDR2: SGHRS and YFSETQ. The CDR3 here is CARSLGGDSNQPQHF. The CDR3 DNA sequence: TGCGCCCGCAGCCTGGGGGGGGATAGCAATCAGCCCCAGCATTTT.

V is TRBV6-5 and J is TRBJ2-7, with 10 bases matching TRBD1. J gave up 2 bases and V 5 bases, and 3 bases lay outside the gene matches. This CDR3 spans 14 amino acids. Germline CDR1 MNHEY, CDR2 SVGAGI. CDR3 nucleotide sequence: TGTGCCAGCAGTAGACAGGGGGCCACCTACGAGCAGTACTTC. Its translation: CASSRQGATYEQYF.

The CDR3 loop is CASSHRDIEQFF. The CDR3 bases are TGTGCCAGCAGCCACAGGGATATCGAGCAGTTCTTC. The V call is TRBV11-2, the J call TRBJ2-1; weak D call: TRBD1 (6 bases). The germline V gene encodes CDR1 SGHAT and CDR2 FQNNGV. The length of the CDR3 is 12 residues. Trimming cost V 5 bases and J 10 bases, with 12 bases left between them.

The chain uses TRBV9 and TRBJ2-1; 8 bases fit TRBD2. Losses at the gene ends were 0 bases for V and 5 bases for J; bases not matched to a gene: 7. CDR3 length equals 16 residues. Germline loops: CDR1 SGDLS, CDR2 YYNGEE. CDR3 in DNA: TGTGCCAGCAGCGTAGCTACTAGCGGTCTCGACAATGAGCAGTTCTTC. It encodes CASSVATSGLDNEQFF.

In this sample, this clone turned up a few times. CDR3 protein: CASSLKGTNEKLFF. CDR3 coding DNA: TGTGCCAGCAGCTTAAAGGGGACTAATGAAAAACTGTTTTTT. The genes are TRBV11-2 and TRBJ1-4; D is possibly TRBD1 (5 bases). In germline, CDR1 is SGHAT, CDR2 FQNNGV. V lost 2 bases and J lost 2, with 6 bases in between. There are 14 residues in the CDR3.

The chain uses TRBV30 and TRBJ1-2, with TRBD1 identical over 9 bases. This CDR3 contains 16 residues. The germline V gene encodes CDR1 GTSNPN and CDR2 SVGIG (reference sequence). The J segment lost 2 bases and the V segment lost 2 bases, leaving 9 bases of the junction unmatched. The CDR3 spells CAWSTSWGQGNYGYTF. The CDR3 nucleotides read TGTGCCTGGAGTACTTCTTGGGGACAGGGCAACTATGGCTACACCTTC.

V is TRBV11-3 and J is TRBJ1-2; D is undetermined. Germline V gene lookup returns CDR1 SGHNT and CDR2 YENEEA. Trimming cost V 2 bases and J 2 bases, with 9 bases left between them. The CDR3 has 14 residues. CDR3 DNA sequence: TGTGCCAGCAGCTTATCCCCGGGGAACTATGGCTACACCTTC. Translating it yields CASSLSPGNYGYTF.